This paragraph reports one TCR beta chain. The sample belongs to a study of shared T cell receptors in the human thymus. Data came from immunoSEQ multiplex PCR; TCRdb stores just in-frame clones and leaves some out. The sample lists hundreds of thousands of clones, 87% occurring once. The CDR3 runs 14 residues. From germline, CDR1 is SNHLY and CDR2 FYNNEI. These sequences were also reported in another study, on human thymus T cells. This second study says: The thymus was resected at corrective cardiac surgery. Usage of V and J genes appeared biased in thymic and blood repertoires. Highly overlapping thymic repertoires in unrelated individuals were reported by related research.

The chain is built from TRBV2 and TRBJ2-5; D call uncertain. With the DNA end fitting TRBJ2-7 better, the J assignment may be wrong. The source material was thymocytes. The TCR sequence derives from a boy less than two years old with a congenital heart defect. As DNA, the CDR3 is TGTGCCAGCAGTGGGAGCGAGGCCCCCTACGAGCAGTACTTC. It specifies CASSGSEAPYEQYF.